The rows below give T cell receptor beta chains drawn from one sample of a study of vaccination and CD4 T cells after COVID-19. TCRdb recomputed calls from the PCR reads with MiXCR, one row per CDR3 protein. The profile shows 15,000 to 17,000 distinct CDR3 sequences, less than 75% of them singletons. The material sequenced was CD4+ T cells from blood, taken after SARS-CoV-2 vaccination. The receptors originated from a human donor who had recovered from COVID-19. The CDR3 runs from the conserved cysteine through the conserved F or W. Only some rows state a clone size, as once, few, many or a class for expanded clones.

j_gene: TRBJ1-5
abundance: few
v_gene: TRBV2
CDR3aa: CASMGQQNQPQHF

j_gene: TRBJ1-6
abundance: -
v_gene: TRBV19
CDR3aa: CASSITRQADLYNSPLHF

j_gene: TRBJ1-1
abundance: once
v_gene: TRBV7-9
CDR3aa: CASRRRVNTEAFF

j_gene: TRBJ1-6
abundance: -
v_gene: TRBV27
CDR3aa: CASSRDRGRLDSPLHF

j_gene: TRBJ1-4
abundance: few
v_gene: TRBV15
CDR3aa: CATSGQTGRHNEKLFF

j_gene: TRBJ2-4
abundance: -
v_gene: TRBV7-8
CDR3aa: CASSFLSSGSLSNQYF

j_gene: TRBJ2-2
abundance: -
v_gene: TRBV7-3
CDR3aa: CASSPTSLTGELFF

j_gene: TRBJ1-2
abundance: few
v_gene: TRBV10-3
CDR3aa: CAISEGGLVNYGYTF

j_gene: TRBJ1-1
abundance: -
v_gene: TRBV2
CDR3aa: CASSPDNTEAFF

j_gene: TRBJ1-5
abundance: -
v_gene: TRBV6-1
CDR3aa: CASSEVIQFSNQPQHF

j_gene: TRBJ2-5
abundance: -
v_gene: TRBV18
CDR3aa: CASSPLAGEGETQYF

j_gene: TRBJ2-1
abundance: few
v_gene: TRBV6-1
CDR3aa: CASNLGDNEQFF

j_gene: TRBJ1-5
abundance: -
v_gene: TRBV6-5
CDR3aa: CASSYFPDSNQPQHF

j_gene: TRBJ2-3
abundance: -
v_gene: TRBV6-2/TRBV6-3
CDR3aa: CASRPGTSGSSTDTQYF

j_gene: TRBJ1-2
abundance: -
v_gene: TRBV4-2
CDR3aa: CASSHPDRENYGYTF

j_gene: TRBJ1-2
abundance: -
v_gene: TRBV6-1
CDR3aa: CASTKAGAHYGYTF

j_gene: TRBJ2-7
abundance: -
v_gene: TRBV28
CDR3aa: CASSLWAGVYEQYF

j_gene: TRBJ2-3
abundance: -
v_gene: TRBV7-6
CDR3aa: CASSLVADTQYF

j_gene: TRBJ1-1
abundance: -
v_gene: TRBV6-1
CDR3aa: CASSHPTGVGTEAFF

j_gene: TRBJ1-2
abundance: -
v_gene: TRBV27
CDR3aa: CASSFFSGSTNYGYTF

j_gene: TRBJ1-2
abundance: -
v_gene: TRBV20-1
CDR3aa: CSASPGQGIYGYTF

j_gene: TRBJ2-3
abundance: -
v_gene: TRBV20-1
CDR3aa: CSASPPGASTDTQYF

j_gene: TRBJ2-3
abundance: -
v_gene: TRBV7-3
CDR3aa: CASSSSHGTPSTDTQYF

j_gene: TRBJ2-3
abundance: few
v_gene: TRBV15
CDR3aa: CATSPADTDTQYF

j_gene: TRBJ2-3
abundance: -
v_gene: TRBV10-3
CDR3aa: CAISDLRLGTDTQYF

j_gene: TRBJ2-3
abundance: few
v_gene: TRBV6-1
CDR3aa: CASSELAGGPDTQYF

j_gene: TRBJ2-1
abundance: -
v_gene: TRBV20-1
CDR3aa: CSARPSQADISYNEQFF

j_gene: TRBJ2-5
abundance: -
v_gene: TRBV12-3/TRBV12-4
CDR3aa: CASRQGLMKTQYF

j_gene: TRBJ2-1
abundance: -
v_gene: TRBV29-1
CDR3aa: CSVKAGVRSNEQFF

j_gene: TRBJ2-5
abundance: once
v_gene: TRBV7-8
CDR3aa: CASSSRTGYNWGRGTQYF

j_gene: TRBJ1-5
abundance: -
v_gene: TRBV2
CDR3aa: CASRQGTADQPQHF

j_gene: TRBJ1-6
abundance: -
v_gene: TRBV6-5
CDR3aa: CASSSESSYNSPLHF

j_gene: TRBJ2-2
abundance: -
v_gene: TRBV6-4
CDR3aa: CASSAGWDGELFF

j_gene: TRBJ2-3
abundance: -
v_gene: TRBV4-1
CDR3aa: CASSQVISASTQYF

j_gene: TRBJ2-2
abundance: -
v_gene: TRBV5-1
CDR3aa: CASSLVFGNTGELFF

j_gene: TRBJ1-1
abundance: -
v_gene: TRBV7-3
CDR3aa: CASSLRGATEAFF

j_gene: TRBJ2-5
abundance: -
v_gene: TRBV10-3
CDR3aa: CAISEGAAGVTKTQYF

j_gene: TRBJ2-7
abundance: -
v_gene: TRBV10-3
CDR3aa: CAISESTGGEQYF

j_gene: TRBJ2-3
abundance: few
v_gene: TRBV24-1
CDR3aa: CATSPGLFNTDTQYF

j_gene: TRBJ1-5
abundance: -
v_gene: TRBV30
CDR3aa: CAWSVQENQPQHF

j_gene: TRBJ1-4
abundance: -
v_gene: TRBV2
CDR3aa: CASSDRTANEKLFF

j_gene: TRBJ1-2
abundance: -
v_gene: TRBV15
CDR3aa: CATSRALELTGGYTF

j_gene: TRBJ2-5
abundance: few
v_gene: TRBV20-1
CDR3aa: CSARRAEYQETQYF

j_gene: TRBJ1-5
abundance: -
v_gene: TRBV27
CDR3aa: CASSYRGRQPQHF

j_gene: TRBJ1-2
abundance: -
v_gene: TRBV7-3
CDR3aa: CASSPQPNHGYTF

j_gene: TRBJ1-2
abundance: -
v_gene: TRBV4-1
CDR3aa: CASSQEQTALLPYGYTF

j_gene: TRBJ1-5
abundance: -
v_gene: TRBV5-5
CDR3aa: CASSDQTGGLIQPQHF

j_gene: TRBJ2-7
abundance: -
v_gene: TRBV7-3
CDR3aa: CASREGGLNYEQYF

j_gene: TRBJ2-5
abundance: few
v_gene: TRBV7-9
CDR3aa: CASSRGLGETQYF

j_gene: TRBJ2-2
abundance: -
v_gene: TRBV2
CDR3aa: CASSSQGTGNTGELFF

j_gene: TRBJ2-7
abundance: -
v_gene: TRBV25-1
CDR3aa: CASSAPGRAFDEQYF

j_gene: TRBJ2-2
abundance: -
v_gene: TRBV7-2
CDR3aa: CASSLEGRPYTGELFF

j_gene: TRBJ2-7
abundance: -
v_gene: TRBV7-6
CDR3aa: CASSFGGRSAYEQYF